This T cell receptor beta chain was sequenced for a study of CD8+CD57+ T cells in acquired aplastic anemia. Both TCR beta VDJ combination and CDR3 sequence profiling were carried out. Genomic DNA was the template for this profiling. TCRdb ran MiXCR on the reads and lists one entry per CDR3 protein. The sample has more than 150,000 distinct CDR3 sequences, almost 50% seen once. Concerning this clonotype: A single base separates this from a much larger clone, so it may be a read error.

By flow cytometry, patients selected for sequencing had shown an expansion of CD8+CD57+ cells. Losses at the gene ends were 4 bases for V and 5 bases for J; bases not matched to a gene: 10. CDR1 and CDR2 (germline): SGHRS, YFSETQ. The CDR3 consists of 15 residues. This receptor was taken from a human donor with aplastic anemia. The specimen sequenced was sorted CD4+, CD8+, or CD8+CD57+ T cells (not recorded which) from PBMCs. The chain joins TRBV5-1 to TRBJ2-3, with TRBD2 identical over 7 bases. DNA of the CDR3: TGCGCCAGCAGCCCCGGACTAGTTGACAGAGATACGCAGTATTTT. Its translation: CASSPGLVDRDTQYF.